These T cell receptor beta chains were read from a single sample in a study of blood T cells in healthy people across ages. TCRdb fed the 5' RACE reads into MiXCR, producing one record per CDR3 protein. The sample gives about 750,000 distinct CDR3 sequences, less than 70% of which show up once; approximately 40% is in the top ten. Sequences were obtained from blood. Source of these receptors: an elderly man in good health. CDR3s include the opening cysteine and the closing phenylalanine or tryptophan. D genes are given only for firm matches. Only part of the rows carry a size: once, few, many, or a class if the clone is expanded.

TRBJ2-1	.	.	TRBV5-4	CASSQKRVPYNEQFF	TGTGCCAGCAGCCAGAAGCGGGTGCCCTACAATGAGCAGTTCTTC
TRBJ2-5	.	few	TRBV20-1	CSARVTSRGETQYF	TGCAGTGCTAGAGTAACTAGCCGGGGGGAGACCCAGTACTTC
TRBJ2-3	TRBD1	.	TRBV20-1	CRDPGQGKDTQYF	TGCAGGGACCCGGGACAGGGCAAAGATACGCAGTATTTT
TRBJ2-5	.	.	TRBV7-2	CASSLGRRNEQYF	TGTGCCAGCAGCTTAGGACGGCGGAATGAGCAGTACTTC
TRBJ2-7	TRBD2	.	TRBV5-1	CASSLTGLAVSSYEQYF	TGCGCCAGCAGCTTGACGGGACTAGCGGTAAGCTCCTACGAGCAGTACTTC
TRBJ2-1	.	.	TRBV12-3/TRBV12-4	CASIVTLGGNEQFF	TGTGCCAGCATCGTGACATTGGGGGGCAATGAGCAGTTCTTC
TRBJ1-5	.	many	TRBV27	CASSLSSGSSQPQHF	TGTGCCAGCAGTTTATCGTCAGGGTCGAGTCAGCCCCAGCATTTT
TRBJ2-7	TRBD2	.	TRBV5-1	CASSLAPSGSLEQYF	TGCGCCAGCAGCTTGGCTCCTAGCGGGAGTTTGGAGCAGTACTTC
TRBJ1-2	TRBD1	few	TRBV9	CASSAYGRGDYGYTF	TGTGCCAGCAGCGCCTATGGCAGGGGGGACTATGGCTACACCTTC
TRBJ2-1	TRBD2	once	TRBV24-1	CATSTSGRANEQFF	TGTGCCACCAGTACTAGCGGGAGGGCCAATGAGCAGTTCTTC
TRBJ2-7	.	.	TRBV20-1	CRLSRTRSGEQYF	TGCAGACTGTCTCGGACAAGATCTGGCGAGCAGTACTTC
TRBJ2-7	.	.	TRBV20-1	CSASDTHEQYF	TGCAGTGCTTCGGACACCCACGAGCAGTACTTC
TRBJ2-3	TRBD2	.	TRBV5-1	CASSDGLAVQHRYAYF	TGCGCCAGCAGCGACGGACTAGCGGTACAGCACAGATACGCGTATTTT
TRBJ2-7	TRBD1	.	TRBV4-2	CASSLTGNEQYF	TGTGCCAGCAGCCTGACAGGGAACGAGCAGTACTTC
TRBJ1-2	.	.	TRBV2	CASVNTRQYGYTF	TGTGCCAGCGTCAATACCAGGCAATATGGCTACACCTTC
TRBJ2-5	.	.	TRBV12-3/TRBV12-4	CASSSLNGRTAETQYF	TGTGCCAGCAGTTCACTTAACGGGAGAACGGCAGAGACCCAGTACTTC
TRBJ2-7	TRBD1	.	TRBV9	CASSVGGTVITYEQYF	TGTGCCAGCAGCGTAGGGGGGACAGTGATAACCTACGAGCAGTACTTC
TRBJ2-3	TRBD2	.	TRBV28	CASTALAGGSTDTQYF	TGTGCCAGCACCGCACTAGCGGGTGGAAGCACAGATACGCAGTATTTT
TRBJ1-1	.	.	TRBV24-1	CATKDGGVGEAFF	TGTGCCACAAAGGACGGGGGGGTTGGTGAAGCTTTCTTT
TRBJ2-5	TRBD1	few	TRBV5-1	CASRFGTEETQYF	TGCGCCAGCAGATTCGGGACAGAAGAGACCCAGTACTTC
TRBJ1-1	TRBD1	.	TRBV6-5	CASSYRTGANTEAFF	TGTGCCAGCAGTTACAGGACAGGGGCGAACACTGAAGCTTTCTTT
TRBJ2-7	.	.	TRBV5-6	CASSFGQLGAYEQYF	TGTGCCAGCAGCTTTGGACAACTAGGGGCCTACGAGCAGTACTTC
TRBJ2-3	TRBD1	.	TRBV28	CASSGTDRGSPSTDTQYF	TGTGCCAGCAGTGGGACGGACAGGGGTTCCCCTAGCACAGATACGCAGTATTTT
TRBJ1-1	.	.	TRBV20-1	CSATPGGVSVMNTEAFF	TGCAGTGCTACTCCAGGAGGGGTATCGGTCATGAACACTGAAGCTTTCTTT
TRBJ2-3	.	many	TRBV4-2	CASSQEFADTQYF	TGTGCCAGCAGCCAAGAATTCGCAGATACGCAGTATTTT
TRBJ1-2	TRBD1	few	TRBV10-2	CASRTGVTVYGYTF	TGCGCCAGCAGGACAGGGGTCACGGTCTATGGCTACACCTTC
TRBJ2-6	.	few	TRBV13	CASSIRRAGANVLTF	TGTGCCAGCAGCATCCGTAGAGCTGGGGCCAACGTCCTGACTTTC
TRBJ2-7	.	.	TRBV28	CASTEQGPPYEQYF	TGTGCCAGCACCGAACAGGGACCTCCCTACGAGCAGTACTTC
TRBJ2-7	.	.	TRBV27	CASSFGGGTLSYEQYF	TGTGCCAGCAGTTTCGGAGGCGGGACGTTATCCTACGAGCAGTACTTC
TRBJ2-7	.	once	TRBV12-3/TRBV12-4	CASSLRGEGFLEQYF	TGTGCCAGCAGTTTGAGAGGGGAAGGGTTCCTCGAGCAGTACTTC
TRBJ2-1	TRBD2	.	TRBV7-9	CASSSAGGIGVGQFF	TGTGCCAGCAGCTCCGCGGGAGGAATAGGAGTAGGACAGTTCTTC
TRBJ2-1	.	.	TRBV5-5	CASNLTGTPYGQFF	TGTGCCAGCAACTTGACGGGGACACCTTACGGGCAGTTCTTC
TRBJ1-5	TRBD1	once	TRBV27	CASSKQGESQPQHF	TGTGCCAGCAGTAAACAGGGGGAGAGTCAGCCCCAGCATTTT
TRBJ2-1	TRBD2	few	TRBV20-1	CSARAPVISGSSYNEQFF	TGCAGTGCTAGGGCCCCCGTTATCAGCGGGAGCTCCTACAATGAGCAGTTCTTC
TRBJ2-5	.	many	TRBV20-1	CSARSGQETQYF	TGCAGTGCTCGATCTGGCCAAGAGACCCAGTACTTC
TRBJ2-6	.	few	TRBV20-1	CSASDSSGANVLTF	TGCAGTGCTAGCGACAGTTCTGGGGCCAACGTCCTGACTTTC
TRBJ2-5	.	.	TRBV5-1	CASSLRRGLETQYF	TGCGCCAGCAGCTTAAGAAGAGGGTTAGAGACCCAGTACTTC
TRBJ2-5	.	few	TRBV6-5	CASSRVVGGEQYF	TGTGCCAGCAGCCGGGTAGTCGGCGGGGAGCAGTACTTC
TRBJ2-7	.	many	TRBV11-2	CASSPSSGRVHEQYF	TGTGCCAGCAGCCCAAGTTCGGGTAGGGTCCACGAGCAGTACTTC
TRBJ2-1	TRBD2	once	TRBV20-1	CSTKGPRLAVYNEQFF	TGCAGTACTAAGGGGCCCAGACTAGCGGTCTACAATGAGCAGTTCTTC
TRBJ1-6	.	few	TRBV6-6	CASSYRQASADSPLHF	TGTGCCAGCAGTTACCGACAGGCCAGTGCAGATTCACCCCTCCACTTT
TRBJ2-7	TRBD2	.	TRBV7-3	CASSNMTGTSGRALGYEQYF	TGTGCCAGCAGCAACATGACCGGGACTAGCGGGAGGGCGTTAGGGTACGAGCAGTACTTC
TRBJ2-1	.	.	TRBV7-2	CASGLGVGRIGTNEQFF	TGTGCCAGCGGCTTAGGAGTCGGGAGAATTGGTACCAATGAGCAGTTCTTC
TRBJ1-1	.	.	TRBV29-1	CSVVSDTEAFF	TGCAGCGTTGTGAGCGACACTGAAGCTTTCTTT
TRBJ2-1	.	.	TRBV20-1	CSASWAGRPNEQFF	TGCAGTGCTAGCTGGGCGGGTCGACCAAATGAGCAGTTCTTC
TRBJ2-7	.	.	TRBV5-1	CASSLGSTLYEQYF	TGCGCCAGCAGCTTGGGGAGTACATTGTACGAGCAGTACTTC
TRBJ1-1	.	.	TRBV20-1	CRLDGANAFF	TGCAGACTTGATGGGGCCAATGCTTTCTTT
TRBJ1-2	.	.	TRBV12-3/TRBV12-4	CASSSREPGYGYTF	TGTGCCAGCAGTAGCAGGGAGCCGGGCTATGGCTACACCTTC
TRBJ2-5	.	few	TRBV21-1	CASRVGTQYF	TGTGCCAGCAGGGTTGGGACCCAGTACTTC
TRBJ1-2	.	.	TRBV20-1	CSARPGVYGYTF	TGCAGTGCTCGCCCGGGCGTCTATGGCTACACCTTC
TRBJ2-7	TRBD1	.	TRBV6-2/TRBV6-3	CASSNLQGDYEQYF	TGTGCCAGCAGTAACCTACAGGGGGACTACGAGCAGTACTTC
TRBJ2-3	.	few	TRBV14	CASSQDANRGTDTQYF	TGTGCCAGCAGCCAAGATGCTAACAGGGGCACAGATACGCAGTATTTT
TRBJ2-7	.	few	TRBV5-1	CASSAGGIYEQYF	TGCGCCAGCAGCGCCGGAGGAATCTACGAGCAGTACTTC